This T cell receptor (beta chain) was found in a study of blood T cell repertoires in COVID-19. Using immunoSEQ multiplex PCR, the repertoire was profiled, and TCRdb retains in-frame clones only, with some absent. The sample shows around 150,000 clones, 88% of them seen only once. Germline V lookup: CDR1 MNHEY, CDR2 SVGEGT. Trimming removed 6 bases at V and 0 bases at J, with 12 bases between. The CDR3 is 16 residues long. Input material: peripheral blood. The sequence came from a man aged 45-60 years with active or convalescent COVID-19. The V gene is TRBV6-2 or TRBV6-3, the J gene TRBJ1-6; a weak D match, TRBD1 (5 bases). The CDR3 DNA sequence: TGTGCCAGCAGACCTCGGACATACTCCTATAATTCACCCCTCCACTTT. Translated, it gives CASRPRTYSYNSPLHF.